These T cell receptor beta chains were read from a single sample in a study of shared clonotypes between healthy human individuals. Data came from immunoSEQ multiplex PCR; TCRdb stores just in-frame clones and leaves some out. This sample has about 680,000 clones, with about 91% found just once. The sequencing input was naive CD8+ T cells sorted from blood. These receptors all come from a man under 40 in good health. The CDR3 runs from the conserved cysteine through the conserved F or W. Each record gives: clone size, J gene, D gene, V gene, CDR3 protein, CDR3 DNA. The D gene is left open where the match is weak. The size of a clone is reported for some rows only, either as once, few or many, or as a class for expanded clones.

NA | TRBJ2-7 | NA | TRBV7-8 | CASSYFRGEQYF | TGTGCCAGCAGCTACTTTCGGGGCGAGCAGTACTTC
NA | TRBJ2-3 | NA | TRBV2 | CASRNPRGLDTDTQYF | TGTGCCAGCAGGAACCCACGGGGGCTTGACACAGATACGCAGTATTTT
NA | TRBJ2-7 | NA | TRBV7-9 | CASARGAYEQYF | TGTGCCAGCGCCCGCGGAGCCTACGAGCAGTACTTC
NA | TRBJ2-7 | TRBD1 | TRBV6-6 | CASSGPGQGSYEQYF | TGTGCCAGCAGTGGCCCGGGACAGGGGTCCTACGAGCAGTACTTC
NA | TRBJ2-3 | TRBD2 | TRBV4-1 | CASSQGDLAGPQYF | TGCGCCAGCAGCCAGGGGGATTTAGCGGGACCGCAGTATTTT
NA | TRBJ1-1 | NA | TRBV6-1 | CASSEEVLSTLDTEAFF | TGTGCCAGCAGTGAAGAAGTACTCTCGACACTTGACACTGAAGCTTTCTTT
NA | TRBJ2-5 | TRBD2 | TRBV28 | CASSFEASGAGGLLPGETQYF | TGTGCCAGCAGTTTTGAGGCGAGCGGAGCGGGAGGTCTCCTCCCGGGGGAGACCCAGTACTTC
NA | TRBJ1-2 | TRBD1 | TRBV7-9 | CASSSRGRDYGYTF | TGTGCCAGCAGCTCCAGGGGGCGGGACTATGGCTACACCTTC
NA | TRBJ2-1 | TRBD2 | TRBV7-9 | CASSLRTSGYSYNEQFF | TGTGCCAGCAGCCTTCGGACTAGCGGGTACTCCTACAATGAGCAGTTCTTC
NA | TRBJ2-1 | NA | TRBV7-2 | CASSLDSVNEQFF | TGTGCCAGCAGCTTAGACTCCGTCAATGAGCAGTTCTTC
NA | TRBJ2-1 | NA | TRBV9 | CASGNNEQFF | TGTGCCAGCGGAAACAATGAGCAGTTCTTC
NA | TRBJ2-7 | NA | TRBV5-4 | CASSSNWAPEQYF | TGTGCCAGCAGCTCCAATTGGGCTCCCGAGCAGTACTTC
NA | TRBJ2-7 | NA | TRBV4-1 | CASSSRSYEQYF | TGCGCCAGCAGCAGCCGCTCCTACGAGCAGTACTTC
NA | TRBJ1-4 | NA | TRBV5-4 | CASGRGEKLFF | TGTGCCAGCGGCAGGGGTGAAAAACTGTTTTTT
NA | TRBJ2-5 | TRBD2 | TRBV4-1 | CASSQALARTETQYF | TGCGCCAGCAGCCAAGCACTAGCGAGGACGGAGACCCAGTACTTC
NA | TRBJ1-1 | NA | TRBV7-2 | CASSLASPTALGVNTEAFF | TGTGCCAGCAGCTTAGCGTCCCCAACGGCCCTTGGGGTGAACACTGAAGCTTTCTTT
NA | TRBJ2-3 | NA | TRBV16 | CASSQGTGQRDTQYF | TGTGCCAGCAGCCAAGGTACGGGACAAAGAGATACGCAGTATTTT
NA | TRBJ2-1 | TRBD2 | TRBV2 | CASMRGRGLDNEQFF | TGTGCCAGCATGCGCGGGAGAGGGTTAGACAATGAGCAGTTCTTC
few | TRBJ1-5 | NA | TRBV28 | CASSFTKYRGNQPQHF | TGTGCCAGCAGTTTCACCAAATATAGGGGCAATCAGCCCCAGCATTTT
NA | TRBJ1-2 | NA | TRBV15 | CATSKGASLGYTF | TGTGCCACTTCCAAGGGAGCGTCCCTTGGCTACACCTTC
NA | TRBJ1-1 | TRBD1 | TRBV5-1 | CASSDWTGGLSMNTEAFF | TGCGCCAGCAGCGATTGGACAGGGGGCTTATCAATGAACACTGAAGCTTTCTTT
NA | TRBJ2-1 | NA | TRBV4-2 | CASSQDHAGSYNEQFF | TGTGCCAGCAGCCAAGATCACGCGGGCTCCTACAATGAGCAGTTCTTC
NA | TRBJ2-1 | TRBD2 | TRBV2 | CASSSSGTSGRNEQFF | TGTGCCAGCAGTTCCTCGGGGACTAGCGGGCGAAATGAGCAGTTCTTC
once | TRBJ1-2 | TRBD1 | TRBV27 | CASSPAGQGTGYTF | TGTGCCAGCAGCCCGGCGGGACAGGGCACTGGCTACACCTTC
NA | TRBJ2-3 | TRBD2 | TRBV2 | CASSEGGTSTDTQYF | TGTGCCAGCAGTGAGGGAGGGACTAGCACAGATACGCAGTATTTT
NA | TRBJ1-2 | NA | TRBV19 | CASSPNLRTEYGYTF | TGTGCCAGTAGTCCCAACTTAAGGACAGAGTATGGCTACACCTTC
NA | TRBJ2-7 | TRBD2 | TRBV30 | CAWGPQRGDYEQYF | TGTGCCTGGGGACCTCAGCGGGGGGACTACGAGCAGTACTTC
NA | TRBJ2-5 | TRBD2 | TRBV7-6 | CASRGELQETQYF | TGTGCCAGCCGGGGGGAACTCCAAGAGACCCAGTACTTC
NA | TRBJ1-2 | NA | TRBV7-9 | CASSLVRPKANYGYTF | TGTGCCAGCAGCTTAGTCCGTCCCAAAGCTAACTATGGCTACACCTTC
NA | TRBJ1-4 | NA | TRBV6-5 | CASSLTESAGRKLFF | TGTGCCAGCAGCCTCACCGAGTCTGCAGGCAGGAAACTGTTTTTT
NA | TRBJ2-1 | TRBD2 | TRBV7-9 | CASSSPKRETVSYNEQFF | TGTGCCAGCAGCTCGCCTAAGCGGGAGACGGTCTCCTACAATGAGCAGTTCTTC
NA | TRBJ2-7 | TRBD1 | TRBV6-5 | CASSYSGTAYEQYF | TGTGCCAGCAGTTATTCCGGGACAGCCTACGAGCAGTACTTC
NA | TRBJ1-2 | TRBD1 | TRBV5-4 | CASSWDSEDGYTF | TGTGCCAGCAGCTGGGACAGTGAGGATGGCTACACCTTC
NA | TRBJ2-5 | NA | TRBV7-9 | CASSFREAGRETQYF | TGTGCCAGCAGCTTCAGGGAGGCCGGGCGTGAGACCCAGTACTTC
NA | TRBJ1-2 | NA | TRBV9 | CASSVEWDRNGYTF | TGTGCCAGCAGCGTAGAGTGGGACCGTAATGGCTACACCTTC
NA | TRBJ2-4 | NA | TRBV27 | CASSSSGTQYF | TGTGCCAGCAGTTCTTCAGGTACTCAGTACTTC
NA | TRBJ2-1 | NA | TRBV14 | CASSQSGYEQFF | TGTGCCAGCAGCCAATCGGGTTATGAGCAGTTCTTC
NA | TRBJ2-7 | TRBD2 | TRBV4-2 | CASSQERWATSGRATYF | TGTGCCAGCAGCCAAGAAAGGTGGGCGACTAGCGGGAGGGCAACGTACTTC
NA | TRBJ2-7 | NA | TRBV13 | CASRNLARDLEYEQYF | TGTGCCAGCAGAAATCTGGCCCGGGACTTGGAATACGAGCAGTACTTC
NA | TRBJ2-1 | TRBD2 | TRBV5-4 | CASSRGLAEGNEQFF | TGTGCCAGCAGCCGAGGACTAGCGGAGGGGAATGAGCAGTTCTTC
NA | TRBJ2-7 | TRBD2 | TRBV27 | CASSSTPGGVSYEQYF | TGTGCCAGCAGTTCTACTCCGGGAGGGGTCAGTTACGAGCAGTACTTC
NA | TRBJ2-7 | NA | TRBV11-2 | CASSLHRAYEQYF | TGTGCCAGCAGCCTACACAGGGCCTACGAGCAGTACTTC
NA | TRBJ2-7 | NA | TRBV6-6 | CASSSHGYEQYF | TGTGCCAGCAGTTCGCACGGCTACGAGCAGTACTTC
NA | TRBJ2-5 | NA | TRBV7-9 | CATRRGNQETQYF | TGTGCTACTAGACGGGGCAACCAAGAGACCCAGTACTTC
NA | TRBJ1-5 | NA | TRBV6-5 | CASSMITEGNQPQHF | TGTGCCAGCAGTATGATAACAGAGGGCAATCAGCCCCAGCATTTT
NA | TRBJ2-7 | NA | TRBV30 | CAWSLSHSYEQYF | TGTGCCTGGAGCCTTAGCCACTCCTACGAGCAGTACTTC
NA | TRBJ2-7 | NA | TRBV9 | CASSPRDRNYEQYF | TGTGCCAGCAGCCCGCGGGACCGAAACTACGAGCAGTACTTC
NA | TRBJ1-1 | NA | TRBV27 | CASGTSWDEAFF | TGTGCCAGCGGAACATCTTGGGATGAAGCTTTCTTT
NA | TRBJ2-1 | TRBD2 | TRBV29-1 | CSVDFSGSPYNEQFF | TGCAGCGTTGATTTCAGCGGGAGCCCCTACAATGAGCAGTTCTTC
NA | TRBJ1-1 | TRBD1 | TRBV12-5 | CASGPGGSSNTEAFF | TGTGCTAGTGGCCCAGGGGGTTCGTCGAACACTGAAGCTTTCTTT
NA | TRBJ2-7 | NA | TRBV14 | CASSQEGLTYEQYF | TGTGCCAGCAGCCAAGAGGGACTCACCTACGAGCAGTACTTC
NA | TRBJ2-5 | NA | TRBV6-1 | CASSERAPGLETQYF | TGTGCCAGCAGTGAAAGGGCACCGGGATTGGAGACCCAGTACTTC
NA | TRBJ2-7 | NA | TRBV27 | CASTAEGGAGVPYEQYF | TGTGCCAGCACCGCAGAGGGGGGGGCGGGAGTACCCTACGAGCAGTACTTC
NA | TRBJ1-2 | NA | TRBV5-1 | CASSLDQVRGYTF | TGCGCCAGCAGCTTGGACCAAGTCCGAGGCTACACCTTC
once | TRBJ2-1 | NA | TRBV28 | CASSLSGSSYNEQFF | TGTGCCAGCAGTTTATCAGGGAGCTCCTACAATGAGCAGTTCTTC